The 8 T cell receptor beta chains given below trace back to one sample, sequenced in a study of shared clonotypes between healthy human individuals. Some clones are missing from TCRdb's copy, which holds only in-frame ones; the method was immunoSEQ multiplex PCR. This sample has approximately 1,500,000 clones, with roughly 95% found just once. Sequenced sample: naive CD4+ T cells sorted from blood. Indicated subset: CD45RA+ positively selected. The receptor source for this set is a man aged 25-45 years in good health.

About this clone itself: A junction boundary mismatches the germline segment, possibly from a read error. The rearrangement links TRBV5-1 to TRBJ2-3, with 8 positions matching TRBD2. This CDR3 comprises 15 residues. Germline CDR1 SGHRS, CDR2 YFSETQ. CDR3 DNA: TGCTCCAGCAGCTCCCAGACGGGAGGGGTAGATACGCAGTATTTT. Translating gives CSSSSQTGGVDTQYF.

The chain has TRBV6-5 and TRBJ2-1; the match to TRBD1 covers 9 bases. The germline gives CDR1 MNHEY, CDR2 SVGAGI. This CDR3 contains 14 residues. Unmatched junction bases numbered 4, after V lost 6 bases and J lost 4 bases. Here the CDR3 reads CASRSDRGYNEQFF. The CDR3 coding sequence is TGTGCCAGCAGATCGGACAGGGGATACAATGAGCAGTTCTTC.

The chain recombines TRBV6-1 with TRBJ2-1; D may be TRBD1 (5 bases). Germline V gene lookup returns CDR1 MNHNS and CDR2 SASEGT. The CDR3 is 15 residues long. V was trimmed by 3 bases and J by 5 bases, leaving 14 bases between them. The CDR3 here is CASSELLRANNEQFF. CDR3 sequence (DNA): TGTGCCAGCAGTGAGCTCCTCAGGGCTAACAATGAGCAGTTCTTC.

V is TRBV29-1 and J is TRBJ2-1, with a weak D call TRBD2 (6 bases). CDR3 length equals 14 residues. Germline loops: CDR1 SQVTM, CDR2 ANQGSEA. Trimming left V 1 base short and J 2 bases short, with 9 bases between. CDR3 in DNA: TGCAGCGTTGAAGGGGACTCCACCTACAATGAGCAGTTCTTC. The encoded protein is CSVEGDSTYNEQFF.

The chain combines TRBV18 with TRBJ1-5; D unclear. CDR1 is KGHSH, CDR2 LQKENI, per germline. The ends were cut back, 6 bases at V and 3 bases at J, with 9 bases in the middle. CDR3 length: 13 amino acids. CDR3 DNA: TGTGCCAGCTCTTACAGAATCAATCAGCCCCAGCATTTT. Translating it yields CASSYRINQPQHF.

For the CDR3, the DNA is TGTGCCAGCAGTTACCTAAGTGATGAAGCTTTCTTT. Encoded protein: CASSYLSDEAFF. The chain carries TRBV6-6 and TRBJ1-1; D not resolved. This CDR3 spans 12 amino acids. Germline V gene sequence: CDR1 MNHNY, CDR2 SVGAGI (reference sequence). V shed 2 bases and J shed 7 bases, with 8 bases lying between them.

V gene TRBV14 combines with J gene TRBJ2-3; 12 bases agree with TRBD2. The CDR3 is 16 amino acids. V lost 4 bases and J lost 1; bases outside the gene matches: 3. Germline V gives CDR1 SGHDN, CDR2 FVKESK. The CDR3 loop is CASSPGLAGRTDTQYF. The DNA of the CDR3 is TGTGCCAGCAGCCCCGGACTAGCGGGACGCACAGATACGCAGTATTTT. The whole variable domain, remainder taken from reference TRBV14 and TRBJ2-3, is EAGVTQFPSHSVIEKGQTVTLRCDPISGHDNLYWYRRVMGKEIKFLLHFVKESKQDESGMPNNRFLAERTGGTYSTLKVQPAELEDSGVYFCASSPGLAGRTDTQYFGPGTRLTVL.

V is TRBV29-1 and J is TRBJ2-5, with D maybe TRBD1 (6 bases). V lost 6 bases and J lost 5, with 13 bases in between. Germline values: CDR1 SQVTM, CDR2 ANQGSEA. The CDR3 totals 12 residues. The CDR3 spells CSVTQGTETQYF. CDR3 sequence (DNA): TGCAGCGTCACACAGGGTACTGAGACCCAGTACTTC.